These 10 T cell receptor beta chains were all obtained from the same sample, sequenced in a study of PD-L1 blockade in urothelial cancer. The protocol was immunoSEQ multiplex PCR, while the TCRdb copy is restricted to in-frame clones and leaves out a portion. The sample lists 20,000 to 25,000 clones, approximately 90% occurring once. Time point: peripheral blood 6 weeks after treatment start. The input for sequencing was PBMCs, taken around atezolizumab (anti-PD-L1) treatment. The receptor source for this set is a woman in her fifties or sixties with urothelial cancer.

V usage is TRBV7-6 and J usage is TRBJ1-1, with D possibly being TRBD1 (5 bases). The germline V gene encodes CDR1 SGHVS and CDR2 FNYEAQ. V was clipped by 2 bases and J by 5 bases, with 15 bases between them. The CDR3 spans 15 residues. The CDR3 region is CASSLSQGPGTEAFF. The DNA for the CDR3 is TGTGCCAGCAGCTTATCTCAGGGTCCTGGGACTGAAGCTTTCTTT.

The CDR3 sequence: CASSRRTANSGGELFF. The CDR3 DNA reads as TGTGCCAGCAGCAGACGGACAGCAAATAGTGGCGGGGAGCTGTTTTTT. V gene TRBV7-8 combines with J gene TRBJ2-2; weak D call: TRBD1 (6 bases). V was pared by 5 bases and J by 7 bases, with 20 bases between. Germline loops: CDR1 SGHVS, CDR2 FQNEAQ. This CDR3 region has 16 residues.

This chain connects TRBV19 to TRBJ2-6; maybe TRBD2 (6 bases). Trimming pared 9 bases from V and 4 bases from J, leaving 19 bases between. Germline CDR1 reads LNHDA; CDR2 reads SQIVND (reference sequence). The CDR3 length is 16 residues. The CDR3 DNA reads TGTGCCAGCTGGGACGGAGGGTATTCGGGGGCCAACGTCCTGACTTTC. Protein product: CASWDGGYSGANVLTF.

A few counts support this clone. The rearrangement joins TRBV15 to TRBJ2-7; no firm D call. Germline CDR1 is LNHNV and CDR2 is YYDKDF (reference sequence). Trimming shortened V by 1 base and J by 0 bases, and 7 bases separated the two germline ends. The CDR3 consists of 14 residues. The DNA for the CDR3 is TGTGCCACCAGCAGAGGTGACACCTCCTACGAGCAGTACTTC. Its protein product is CATSRGDTSYEQYF.

This chain connects TRBV6-5 to TRBJ1-2, with a tentative D call TRBD1 (5 bases). From germline, CDR1 is MNHEY and CDR2 SVGAGI. V was shortened by 2 bases and J by 6 bases, with 10 bases between the two germline ends. The CDR3 covers 13 residues. CDR3 loop: CASSYQGYDGYTF. In DNA, the CDR3 is TGTGCCAGCAGTTACCAGGGTTACGATGGCTACACCTTC.

This rearrangement joins TRBV10-3 to TRBJ2-1, with TRBD2 matching 11 bases. Germline trimming cut 8 bases from V and 0 bases from J; bases unmatched to any gene: 6. The CDR3 has 16 residues. The germline V gene has CDR1 ENHRY and CDR2 SYGVKD. DNA of the CDR3: TGTGCCATCGGCGCTAGCGGGAGGATCTCCTACAATGAGCAGTTCTTC. This encodes CAIGASGRISYNEQFF.

This rearrangement joins TRBV10-3 to TRBJ1-2, with a weak D call TRBD1 (6 bases). Between the trimmed V and J ends, which lost 3 bases and 8 bases, there was a span of 19 bases. This CDR3 spans 15 amino acids. Germline V gene lookup returns CDR1 ENHRY and CDR2 SYGVKD. The DNA of the CDR3 is TGTGCCATCAGTGACCCGAAAAGGGGGTGGGTAGGCTACACCTTC. As protein: CAISDPKRGWVGYTF.

The V call is TRBV13, the J call TRBJ2-7, with 8 bases identical to TRBD2. Germline lookup yields CDR1 PRHDT and CDR2 FYEKMQ (reference sequence). This CDR3 has 15 residues. V gave up 7 bases and J gave up 2 bases; unmatched junction bases: 10. DNA for the CDR3: TGTGCCAGCACTAATACAGCGGGAGTGCCCTACGAGCAGTACTTC. It encodes CASTNTAGVPYEQYF.

This chain connects TRBV7-9 to TRBJ1-2, with D uncertain. Deletions cut 1 base from V and 2 bases from J, with 2 bases between. CDR3 length: 12 residues. CDR1 is SEHNR and CDR2 is FQNEAQ in the germline V gene (reference sequence). CDR3 nucleotide sequence: TGTGCCAGCAGCTTAGTAAACTATGGCTACACCTTC. This sequence encodes CASSLVNYGYTF.

Worth noting for this clone: A junction boundary mismatches the germline segment, possibly from a read error. The J gene is TRBJ2-4, the V gene TRBV5-1; 9 nucleotides line up with TRBD2. Germline CDR1 reads SGHRS; CDR2 reads YFSETQ. This CDR3 comprises 16 residues. CDR3 residues: CASSLAGGRARNIQYF. The CDR3 DNA reads TGCGCCAGCAGCTTGGCCGGCGGGAGGGCCAGAAACATTCAGTACTTC.